Listed below are T cell receptor beta chains from one sample, sequenced in a study of shared clonotypes between healthy human individuals. Produced via immunoSEQ multiplex PCR; TCRdb's table is partial and in-frame only. The repertoire includes hundreds of thousands of clones, roughly 95% of them detected once, and over 0.09% sits in the top ten. Sequencing input: naive CD8+ T cells sorted from blood. The receptor source for this set is a woman aged 25-40 years in good health. The CDR3 runs from the conserved cysteine through the conserved F or W. The order of the fields is CDR3 length, V gene, clone size, D gene, J gene, CDR3 protein, CDR3 DNA. D genes are given only for firm matches. The listing skips clone size in some rows; elsewhere it reads once, few, many or a size class.

len: 12; v_gene: TRBV29-1; abundance: NA; d_gene: NA; j_gene: TRBJ1-2; CDR3aa: CSVGGPVNGYTF; CDR3nt: TGCAGCGTTGGGGGTCCTGTCAATGGCTACACCTTC
len: 15; v_gene: TRBV19; abundance: NA; d_gene: NA; j_gene: TRBJ2-7; CDR3aa: CASRSLAFNSYEQYF; CDR3nt: TGTGCCAGTAGATCTTTAGCGTTCAACTCCTACGAGCAGTACTTC
len: 15; v_gene: TRBV2; abundance: NA; d_gene: NA; j_gene: TRBJ2-7; CDR3aa: CASSPGATPSYEQYF; CDR3nt: TGTGCCAGCAGCCCCGGGGCAACGCCATCCTACGAGCAGTACTTC
len: 16; v_gene: TRBV14; abundance: NA; d_gene: TRBD2; j_gene: TRBJ2-1; CDR3aa: CASSQDPRTSSNEQFF; CDR3nt: TGTGCCAGCAGCCAAGATCCACGGACTAGTAGCAATGAGCAGTTCTTC
len: 16; v_gene: TRBV5-4; abundance: NA; d_gene: TRBD2; j_gene: TRBJ2-7; CDR3aa: CASSQTGLAGDYEQYF; CDR3nt: TGTGCCAGCAGCCAGACGGGACTAGCGGGAGACTACGAGCAGTACTTC
len: 17; v_gene: TRBV7-9; abundance: NA; d_gene: TRBD1; j_gene: TRBJ2-7; CDR3aa: CASSSAPTGGSTYEQYF; CDR3nt: TGTGCCAGCAGCTCCGCCCCTACAGGGGGGTCGACATACGAGCAGTACTTC
len: 13; v_gene: TRBV29-1; abundance: NA; d_gene: NA; j_gene: TRBJ2-7; CDR3aa: CSVDVGRGYEQYF; CDR3nt: TGCAGCGTTGATGTCGGCAGGGGATACGAGCAGTACTTC
len: 18; v_gene: TRBV15; abundance: NA; d_gene: NA; j_gene: TRBJ1-2; CDR3aa: CATSRDPPVDSPNYGYTF; CDR3nt: TGTGCCACCAGCAGAGATCCACCTGTGGACAGTCCCAACTATGGCTACACCTTC
len: 14; v_gene: TRBV9; abundance: once; d_gene: NA; j_gene: TRBJ1-1; CDR3aa: CASSVGGGSTEAFF; CDR3nt: TGTGCCAGCAGCGTAGGAGGCGGGAGCACTGAAGCTTTCTTT
len: 15; v_gene: TRBV28; abundance: NA; d_gene: NA; j_gene: TRBJ2-3; CDR3aa: CAAGSGEMPTDTQYF; CDR3nt: TGTGCCGCAGGGTCAGGGGAGATGCCCACAGATACGCAGTATTTT
len: 11; v_gene: TRBV6-1; abundance: NA; d_gene: NA; j_gene: TRBJ2-5; CDR3aa: CASSGPRSQYF; CDR3nt: TGTGCCAGCAGTGGGCCTAGGTCCCAGTACTTC
len: 15; v_gene: TRBV15; abundance: NA; d_gene: TRBD1; j_gene: TRBJ1-1; CDR3aa: CATSKGQGVNTEAFF; CDR3nt: TGTGCCACCAGCAAAGGACAGGGGGTGAACACTGAAGCTTTCTTT
len: 14; v_gene: TRBV6-4; abundance: NA; d_gene: NA; j_gene: TRBJ2-3; CDR3aa: CASSDPTSTDTQYF; CDR3nt: TGTGCCAGCTCGGACCCCACCAGCACAGATACGCAGTATTTT
len: 14; v_gene: TRBV25-1; abundance: NA; d_gene: NA; j_gene: TRBJ1-3; CDR3aa: CASSESGTGNTIYF; CDR3nt: TGTGCCAGCAGTGAATCAGGGACTGGAAACACCATATATTTT
len: 12; v_gene: TRBV6-1; abundance: NA; d_gene: NA; j_gene: TRBJ1-2; CDR3aa: CASNRRASGYTF; CDR3nt: TGTGCCAGCAATCGCAGGGCAAGTGGCTACACCTTC
len: 13; v_gene: TRBV19; abundance: once; d_gene: NA; j_gene: TRBJ2-7; CDR3aa: CASTRGSGYEQYF; CDR3nt: TGTGCCAGTACGCGGGGTAGCGGCTACGAGCAGTACTTC
len: 14; v_gene: TRBV9; abundance: NA; d_gene: NA; j_gene: TRBJ2-4; CDR3aa: CASSVGWGDHIQYF; CDR3nt: TGTGCCAGCAGCGTAGGATGGGGCGACCACATTCAGTACTTC
len: 16; v_gene: TRBV28; abundance: NA; d_gene: TRBD1; j_gene: TRBJ2-1; CDR3aa: CASSKPTGGYYNEQFF; CDR3nt: TGTGCCAGCAGTAAACCCACAGGGGGTTACTACAATGAGCAGTTCTTC
len: 15; v_gene: TRBV6-1; abundance: NA; d_gene: TRBD1; j_gene: TRBJ2-7; CDR3aa: CASRSQDRGPYEQYF; CDR3nt: TGTGCCAGCAGGAGCCAGGACAGGGGGCCCTACGAGCAGTACTTC
len: 13; v_gene: TRBV19; abundance: NA; d_gene: NA; j_gene: TRBJ1-1; CDR3aa: CASSPTGGMLAFF; CDR3nt: TGTGCCAGTAGCCCTACCGGGGGAATGTTGGCTTTCTTT
len: 12; v_gene: TRBV7-9; abundance: NA; d_gene: NA; j_gene: TRBJ1-1; CDR3aa: CASSLGGIEAFF; CDR3nt: TGTGCCAGCAGCTTAGGAGGGATCGAAGCTTTCTTT
len: 15; v_gene: TRBV27; abundance: NA; d_gene: TRBD2; j_gene: TRBJ2-7; CDR3aa: CASSPGLAGHYEQYF; CDR3nt: TGTGCCAGCAGTCCCGGACTAGCGGGACACTACGAGCAGTACTTC
len: 15; v_gene: TRBV6-5; abundance: NA; d_gene: NA; j_gene: TRBJ1-1; CDR3aa: CASSYSSVLGTEAFF; CDR3nt: TGTGCCAGCAGTTACTCTTCAGTTCTGGGCACTGAAGCTTTCTTT
len: 12; v_gene: TRBV28; abundance: NA; d_gene: NA; j_gene: TRBJ1-2; CDR3aa: CASSFTGYGYTF; CDR3nt: TGTGCCAGCAGTTTTACTGGGTATGGCTACACCTTC
len: 14; v_gene: TRBV27; abundance: NA; d_gene: NA; j_gene: TRBJ1-4; CDR3aa: CASSFTGAGEKLFF; CDR3nt: TGTGCCAGCAGTTTCACCGGGGCGGGGGAAAAACTGTTTTTT
len: 16; v_gene: TRBV4-1; abundance: NA; d_gene: NA; j_gene: TRBJ2-3; CDR3aa: CASSQDPRAGTDTQYF; CDR3nt: TGCGCCAGCAGCCAAGATCCGAGGGCAGGGACAGATACGCAGTATTTT
len: 14; v_gene: TRBV28; abundance: once; d_gene: TRBD1; j_gene: TRBJ2-7; CDR3aa: CASSLWGTGDEQYF; CDR3nt: TGTGCCAGCAGTTTATGGGGGACAGGGGACGAGCAGTACTTC
len: 14; v_gene: TRBV5-6; abundance: NA; d_gene: NA; j_gene: TRBJ1-2; CDR3aa: CASSSGVEGEGYTF; CDR3nt: TGTGCCAGCAGCTCGGGGGTTGAAGGCGAAGGCTACACCTTC